This T cell receptor beta chain was sequenced during a study of PD-1 blockade in mismatch repair-deficient tumors. Overall study: Patients had eleven to twelve mismatch repair-deficient cancer types, all previously treated and progressing. Study results and caveats: After pembrolizumab, tumor-resident clones rose rapidly, then generally contracted before radiologic responses.

TCRdb's copy holds only in-frame clones and misses some; the assay was immunoSEQ multiplex PCR. The repertoire holds some 85,000 clones, with 65% to 85% as singletons. Looked up from germline, CDR1 is SGHVS and CDR2 is FQNEAQ. CDR3 size: 13 residues. V was clipped by 10 bases and J by 2 bases, with 15 bases between them. Mismatch repair deficiency was confirmed in all patients, by PCR or immunohistochemistry. As for this clone: Antigen specificity is unknown.

The chain uses TRBV7-8 and TRBJ2-7; tentative D call: TRBD2 (6 bases). The clonotype originates from an adult with mismatch repair-deficient cancer. Source: peripheral blood, taken 44 weeks after starting pembrolizumab. The DNA of the CDR3 is TGTGCCACTAGCGTCCGAGAGGCCTACGAGCAGTACTTC. Translated, it gives CATSVREAYEQYF.